This T cell receptor (beta chain) was sequenced during a study of beta chain features in type 1 diabetes. Turning to the study itself: Age, gender and cell yields were alike across patients and healthy donors.

In germline, CDR1 is SQVTM, CDR2 ANQGSEA. Trimming pared 3 bases from V and 3 bases from J, leaving 5 bases between. This CDR3 is built from 11 residues. Donors contributed one heparinised blood draw apiece, averaging approximately 120 mL. The investigators reverse transcribed all of the isolated RNA, so they sequenced expressed TCRB transcripts. Millions of reads were obtained on average from naive, central memory and regulatory T cell samples. Sequencing was performed with immunoSEQ multiplex PCR; in TCRdb, only in-frame clones are kept and a portion is missing. The table includes some 700,000 clones, around 15% detected once. Details on this clone: What it binds is unknown.

Broader study findings: At VDJ recombination sites, type 1 diabetes patients had fewer insertions and more deleted nucleotides. People with Type 1 diabetes carried modestly yet significantly shorter TCRB CDR3s in all four CD4+ subsets.

The source is a man aged 18-30 years with type 1 diabetes. Specimen: naive CD4+ T cells from blood. The chain recombines TRBV29-1 with TRBJ1-2; D is unclear. CDR3: CSVDSYYGYTF. The CDR3 DNA sequence: TGCAGCGTTGACAGCTACTATGGCTACACCTTC.